The rows below give T cell receptor beta chains drawn from one sample of a study of Graves' ophthalmopathy and Graves' hyperthyroidism. Using its own MiXCR run on the multiplex PCR reads, TCRdb lists one record per CDR3 protein. The sample lists roughly 420,000 distinct CDR3 sequences, roughly 20% seen once, with around 3.2% in the top ten. Material for sequencing was peripheral blood. The receptors were gathered from a woman younger than 30 with stable Graves' hyperthyroidism. CDR3s include the opening cysteine and the closing phenylalanine or tryptophan. A D gene is named only where the DNA matches it firmly. The size field is filled for only some rows; it gives once, few, many or a size class.

cdr3_length	v_call	d_call	clone_size	j_call	cdr3_aa	cdr3_nt
14	TRBV2	.	few	TRBJ2-4	CASSEDSLLNIQYF	TGTGCCAGCAGCGAGGACAGTCTCCTAAACATTCAGTACTTC
18	TRBV15	.	.	TRBJ1-2	CATSRDRQWPGAAYGYTF	TGTGCCACCAGCAGAGATCGCCAATGGCCGGGCGCAGCCTATGGCTACACCTTC
16	TRBV10-3	.	many	TRBJ1-1	CAISESVGVGYAEAFF	TGTGCCATCAGTGAGTCGGTCGGGGTCGGATACGCTGAAGCTTTCTTT
11	TRBV6-5	.	many	TRBJ1-2	CASRRDYGYTF	TGTGCCAGCAGGCGGGACTATGGCTACACCTTC
12	TRBV12-3/TRBV12-4	.	many	TRBJ1-2	CASTSGIYGYTF	TGTGCCAGCACCTCAGGGATCTATGGCTACACCTTC
11	TRBV2	.	many	TRBJ2-5	CASNREETQYF	TGTGCCAGCAATCGGGAAGAGACCCAGTACTTC
13	TRBV5-1	TRBD1	.	TRBJ2-5	CASSVTGKETQYF	TGCGCCAGCAGCGTGACAGGGAAAGAGACCCAGTACTTC
15	TRBV12-3/TRBV12-4	TRBD1	.	TRBJ2-2	CASSQQGTVTGELFF	TGTGCCAGCAGCCAACAGGGGACCGTCACCGGGGAGCTGTTTTTT
19	TRBV4-3	.	.	TRBJ2-3	CASFFGSGNSVGAADTQYF	TGCGCCAGCTTCTTTGGTTCGGGGAATTCGGTAGGGGCAGCAGATACGCAGTATTTT
13	TRBV5-1	TRBD1	many	TRBJ2-7	CASSFPGGYEQYF	TGCGCCAGCAGCTTTCCAGGGGGCTACGAGCAGTACTTC
13	TRBV12-3/TRBV12-4	.	many	TRBJ1-1	CASRLRGATEAFF	TGTGCCAGCAGACTCCGGGGAGCCACTGAAGCTTTCTTT
15	TRBV6-1	.	many	TRBJ2-7	CASSEARVNRDEQYF	TGTGCCAGCAGTGAAGCGCGAGTGAACCGGGACGAGCAGTACTTC
15	TRBV11-2	.	many	TRBJ2-5	CASSLGQGLRETQYF	TGTGCCAGCAGCTTAGGGCAAGGCCTTAGGGAGACCCAGTACTTC
16	TRBV11-2	.	many	TRBJ1-6	CASSLTWEELSSPLHF	TGTGCCAGCAGCTTAACCTGGGAGGAATTGAGTTCACCCCTCCACTTT
17	TRBV5-1	TRBD2	many	TRBJ2-4	CASSGGPSGSGKNIQYF	TGCGCCAGCAGCGGGGGCCCTAGCGGGAGTGGTAAAAACATTCAGTACTTC
17	TRBV10-3	.	many	TRBJ2-7	CAISVGRTGAKNYEQYF	TGTGCCATCAGTGTCGGGAGAACAGGGGCGAAGAACTACGAGCAGTACTTC
15	TRBV6-5	.	once	TRBJ1-1	CASSYSKDAGLEAFF	TGTGCCAGCAGTTACTCGAAGGACGCGGGCCTTGAAGCTTTCTTT
13	TRBV30	.	many	TRBJ2-5	CAWNREYQETQYF	TGTGCCTGGAACCGGGAGTACCAAGAGACCCAGTACTTC
15	TRBV20-1	.	.	TRBJ2-5	CSAALPGAGMETQYF	TGCAGTGCTGCGCTTCCGGGGGCCGGGATGGAGACCCAGTACTTC
15	TRBV28	TRBD1	many	TRBJ2-2	CASSFTGGSGGELFF	TGTGCCAGCAGTTTCACAGGGGGCTCGGGCGGGGAGCTGTTTTTT
16	TRBV6-5	TRBD1	few	TRBJ1-1	CASDISAGGRNTEAFF	TGTGCCAGCGACATCTCGGCAGGGGGCCGGAACACTGAAGCTTTCTTT
14	TRBV2	TRBD2	many	TRBJ2-7	CASSGPLAAGEQYF	TGTGCCAGCAGTGGGCCCCTAGCGGCGGGGGAGCAGTACTTC
13	TRBV18	.	many	TRBJ2-7	CASSPLAVYEQYF	TGTGCCAGCTCACCCCTGGCCGTCTACGAGCAGTACTTC
13	TRBV7-9	.	.	TRBJ2-5	CASSLSSMETQYF	TGTGCCAGCAGCTTATCTAGCATGGAGACCCAGTACTTC
16	TRBV6-5	TRBD1	many	TRBJ1-1	CASSYRTGSNKNEAFF	TGTGCCAGCAGTTACAGGACAGGGAGCAATAAAAATGAAGCTTTCTTT
12	TRBV6-1	.	.	TRBJ2-7	CASESGGDEQYF	TGTGCCAGCGAGTCAGGGGGGGACGAGCAGTACTTC
16	TRBV24-1	TRBD1	.	TRBJ2-7	CATSDSPGQGSYEQYF	TGTGCCACCAGTGATTCCCCGGGACAGGGCTCCTACGAGCAGTACTTC
14	TRBV12-3/TRBV12-4	.	few	TRBJ1-3	CASSFGGTGNTIYF	TGTGCCAGCAGTTTTGGGGGAACTGGAAACACCATATATTTT
15	TRBV5-1	TRBD1	few	TRBJ1-1	CASSRTGGMNTEAFF	TGCGCCAGCAGCCGGACAGGGGGTATGAACACTGAAGCTTTCTTT